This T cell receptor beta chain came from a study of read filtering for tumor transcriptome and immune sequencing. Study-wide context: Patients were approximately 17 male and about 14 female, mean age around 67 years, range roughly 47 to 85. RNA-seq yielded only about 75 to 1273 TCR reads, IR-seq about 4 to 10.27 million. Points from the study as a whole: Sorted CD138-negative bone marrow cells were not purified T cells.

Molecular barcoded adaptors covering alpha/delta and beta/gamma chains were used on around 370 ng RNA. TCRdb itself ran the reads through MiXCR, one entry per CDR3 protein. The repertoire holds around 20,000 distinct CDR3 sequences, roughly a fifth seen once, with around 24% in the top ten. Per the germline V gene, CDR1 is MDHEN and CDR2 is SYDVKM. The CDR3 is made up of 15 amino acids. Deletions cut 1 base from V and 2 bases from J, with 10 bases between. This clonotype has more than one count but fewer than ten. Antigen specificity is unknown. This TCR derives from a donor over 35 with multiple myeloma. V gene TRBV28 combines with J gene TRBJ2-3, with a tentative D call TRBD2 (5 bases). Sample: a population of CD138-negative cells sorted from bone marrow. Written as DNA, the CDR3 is TGTGCCAGCAGTTTATTAAGGGAGACCACAGATACGCAGTATTTT. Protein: CASSLLRETTDTQYF.